This T cell receptor (beta chain) was documented in a study of cytomegalovirus exposure and HLA in healthy donors. Findings of the study overall: Later analysis suggested most CMV-associated TCR beta chains were HLA-restricted.

Researchers ran the PCR with 60 Vbeta and 13 Jbeta primers. The protocol was immunoSEQ multiplex PCR, while the TCRdb copy is restricted to in-frame clones and leaves out a portion. This table has over 150,000 clones, roughly 87% appearing once. Remarks on this clone: Antigen: not known.

The V segment lost 4 bases and the J segment 4 bases; nucleotides outside the gene matches: 8. This CDR3 has 15 residues. Germline assignment: CDR1 SGHVS and CDR2 FQNEAQ. The chain recombines TRBV7-8 with TRBJ2-3, with TRBD2 matching 7 bases. This sequence originates from a girl in the first two years of life in good health and CMV-seronegative. The sample taken for sequencing was PBMCs. The CDR3 sequence: CASSSPAGWADTQYF. The CDR3 coding sequence is TGTGCCAGCAGCTCACCAGCGGGGTGGGCAGATACGCAGTATTTT.